This T cell receptor (beta chain) was identified in a study of T cells in Graves' hyperthyroidism and ophthalmopathy. The table lists this clonotype with a few counts. Its antigen is still unknown. Germline loops: CDR1 LNHDA, CDR2 SQIVND (reference sequence). Deletions cut 6 bases from V and 0 bases from J, with 8 bases between. There are 13 residues in the CDR3. Diagnostic decisions used clinical symptoms, serum thyroxine and TRAb, thyroid ultrasound and orbital computed tomography. PBMCs came from more than 9.5 ml fresh peripheral blood. Whole-study results and caveats: Blood also carried most thyroid clonotypes expanded above 0.001. Stable hyperthyroidism was told apart from ophthalmopathy by a model built on 13 V-J features.

Amplification yielded TCR beta CDR3 regions, with RNA transcripts as the source. RT-PCR in the first round (using the HTBI primer set) targeted the TCR CDR3. One entry per CDR3 protein results from TCRdb running MiXCR on the multiplex PCR reads. The sample comprises 380,000 or so distinct CDR3 sequences, roughly 12% of which are singletons, and around 20% rests with the top ten. V gene TRBV19 combines with J gene TRBJ1-1; D might be TRBD1 (5 bases). The sequenced sample was blood. The TCR originated in a man aged 30 to 45 with Graves' hyperthyroidism that later progressed to Graves' ophthalmopathy. Here the CDR3 reads CASRGRLNTEAFF. CDR3 nucleotide sequence: TGTGCCAGTAGGGGACGGTTGAACACTGAAGCTTTCTTT.